The 11 T cell receptor beta chains in this list originate from one sample, sequenced in a study of shared clonotypes between healthy human individuals. CD45RO-negative, CCR7-positively selected cells formed the naive CD8 fraction, excluding terminally differentiated effector memory CD45RA+ cells. Data came from immunoSEQ multiplex PCR; TCRdb stores just in-frame clones and leaves some out. The sample carries under 600,000 clones, roughly 98% recorded once. Sequencing input: naive CD8+ T cells sorted from blood. These TCRs come from a man aged 25 to 45 in good health.

This clone occurred once. V and J are TRBV29-1 and TRBJ2-1; 12 bases line up with TRBD2. V lost 7 bases, J lost 7 bases, and 11 bases stayed unmatched. The CDR3 is made up of 15 amino acids. Germline CDR1 reads SQVTM; CDR2 reads ANQGSEA. The CDR3 is CSGLPSGRARNEQFF. CDR3 DNA sequence: TGCAGCGGGCTCCCTAGCGGGAGGGCCCGAAATGAGCAGTTCTTC.

J is TRBJ1-1 and V is TRBV5-5; the D is unclear. V shed 0 bases and J shed 10 bases, with 10 bases lying between them. CDR3 length: 12 residues. Germline CDR1 reads SGHKS; CDR2 reads YYEKEE (reference sequence). The CDR3 protein is CASSLGGVGAFF. The DNA for the CDR3 is TGTGCCAGCAGCTTGGGCGGGGTTGGAGCTTTCTTT.

This clone was seen just once. The chain joins TRBV4-1 to TRBJ2-7; D ambiguous. CDR1 and CDR2 from the germline V gene are MGHRA and YSYEKL. V was shortened by 6 bases and J by 0 bases, with 9 bases between the two germline ends. The CDR3 is 13 amino acids. CDR3 nucleotide sequence: TGCGCCAGCAGTCAACTTAGCTCCTACGAGCAGTACTTC. Protein sequence: CASSQLSSYEQYF.

The chain employs TRBV29-1 and TRBJ2-3, with no clear D. The germline gives CDR1 SQVTM, CDR2 ANQGSEA. V was pared by 6 bases and J by 5 bases, with 18 bases between. This CDR3 is built from 14 residues. CDR3 protein: CSVPTPLGRDTQYF. The CDR3 nucleotides read TGCAGCGTCCCTACGCCTCTCGGGCGAGATACGCAGTATTTT.

This rearrangement joins TRBV28 to TRBJ2-7, with 8 nucleotides matching TRBD1. The CDR3 loop spans 17 amino acids. V was clipped by 2 bases and J by 5 bases; unmatched bases: 14. Germline assignment: CDR1 MDHEN and CDR2 SYDVKM. The CDR3 region is CASSLRGFRGHAHEQYF. The CDR3 DNA sequence: TGTGCCAGCAGTTTAAGGGGGTTCAGGGGGCATGCCCACGAGCAGTACTTC.

This chain joins TRBV5-4 and TRBJ2-2; maybe TRBD2 (5 bases). There are 16 residues in the CDR3. The germline CDR1 and CDR2 sequences are SGHNT and YYREEE (reference sequence). Trimming took 0 bases from V and 5 from J, leaving 14 bases between them. CDR3 loop: CASSLASFGETGELFF. The CDR3 DNA sequence: TGTGCCAGCAGCTTGGCTTCTTTCGGGGAAACCGGGGAGCTGTTTTTT.

The chain has TRBV27 and TRBJ1-5, with 10 positions matching TRBD1. Looked up from germline, CDR1 is MNHEY and CDR2 is SMNVEV (reference sequence). CDR3 length: 18 amino acids. J was trimmed by 3 bases and V by 1 base; bases with no gene match: 9. CDR3 sequence: CASSLYGGTGVLNQPQHF. Here the CDR3 DNA reads TGTGCCAGCAGTTTATACGGGGGGACAGGGGTGCTCAATCAGCCCCAGCATTTT.

This clone has a handful of counts. The chain joins TRBV11-2 to TRBJ1-5; unclear D gene. Between the trimmed V and J ends, which lost 0 bases and 0 bases, there was a span of 6 bases. Germline CDR1 and CDR2: SGHAT and FQNNGV. The CDR3 spans 15 residues. The CDR3 spells CASSLDGNSNQPQHF. The CDR3 DNA reads TGTGCCAGCAGCTTAGATGGCAATAGCAATCAGCCCCAGCATTTT.

The CDR3 is CASSSRDSYGYTF. In DNA, the CDR3 is TGTGCCAGCAGTTCCCGGGACAGCTATGGCTACACCTTC. The chain is built from TRBV28 and TRBJ1-2; 7 nucleotides agree with TRBD1. V lost 4 bases and J lost 4; bases outside the gene matches: 3. There are 13 residues in the CDR3. The germline V gene encodes CDR1 MDHEN and CDR2 SYDVKM.

The chain links TRBV25-1 to TRBJ2-1, with 14 positions matching TRBD2. Germline V gene data show CDR1 as MGHDK and CDR2 as SYGVNS. The CDR3 extends over 14 amino acids. Losses at the gene ends were 2 bases for V and 16 bases for J; bases not matched to a gene: 7. This CDR3 reads CASSETTGLAGEFF. The CDR3 DNA reads TGTGCCAGCAGTGAAACCACGGGACTAGCGGGAGAATTCTTC.

The chain has TRBV11-2 and TRBJ2-7; D is undetermined. Germline V gives CDR1 SGHAT, CDR2 FQNNGV. Trimming stripped 7 bases from V and 0 bases from J, with 13 bases between. The CDR3 extends over 14 amino acids. CDR3 nucleotides: TGTGCCAGCAACCCGACGGCGGCCTCCTACGAGCAGTACTTC. Its translation is CASNPTAASYEQYF.